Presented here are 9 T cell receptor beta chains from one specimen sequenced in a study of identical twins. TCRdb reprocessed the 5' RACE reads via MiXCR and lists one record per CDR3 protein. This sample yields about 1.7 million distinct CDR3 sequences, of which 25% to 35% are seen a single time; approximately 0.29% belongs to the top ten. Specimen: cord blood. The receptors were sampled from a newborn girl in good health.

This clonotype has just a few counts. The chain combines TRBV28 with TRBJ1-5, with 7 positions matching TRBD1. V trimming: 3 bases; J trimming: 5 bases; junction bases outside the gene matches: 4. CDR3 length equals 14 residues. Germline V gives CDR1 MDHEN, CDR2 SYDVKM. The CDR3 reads CASSLGQRYQPQHF. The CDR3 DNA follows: TGTGCCAGCAGTTTGGGACAGCGTTATCAGCCCCAGCATTTT.

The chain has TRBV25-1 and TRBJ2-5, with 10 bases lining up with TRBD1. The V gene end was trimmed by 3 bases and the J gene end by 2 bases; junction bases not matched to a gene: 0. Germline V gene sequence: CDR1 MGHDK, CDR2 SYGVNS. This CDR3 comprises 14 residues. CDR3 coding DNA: TGTGCCAGCAGTGAGGGACAGGGGCAAGAGACCCAGTACTTC. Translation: CASSEGQGQETQYF.

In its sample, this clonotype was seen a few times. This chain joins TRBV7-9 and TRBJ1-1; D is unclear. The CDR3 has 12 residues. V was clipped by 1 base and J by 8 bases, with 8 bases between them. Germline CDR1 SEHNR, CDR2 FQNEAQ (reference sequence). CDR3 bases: TGTGCCAGCAGCTTAGGTCGGGAAGAAGCTTTCTTT. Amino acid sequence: CASSLGREEAFF.

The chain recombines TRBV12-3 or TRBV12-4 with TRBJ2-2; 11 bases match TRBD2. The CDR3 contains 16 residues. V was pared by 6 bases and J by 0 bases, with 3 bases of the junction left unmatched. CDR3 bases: TGTGCCAGCAGGCTAGCGGGAGGCCCGAACACCGGGGAGCTGTTTTTT. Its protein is CASRLAGGPNTGELFF.

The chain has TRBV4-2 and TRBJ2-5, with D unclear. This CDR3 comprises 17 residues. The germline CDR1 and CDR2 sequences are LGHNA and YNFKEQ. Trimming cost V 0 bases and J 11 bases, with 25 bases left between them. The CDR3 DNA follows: TGTGCCAGCAGCCAAGATGAGGCGGTAAGGTCCTACAATGAGCAGTACTTC. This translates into CASSQDEAVRSYNEQYF.

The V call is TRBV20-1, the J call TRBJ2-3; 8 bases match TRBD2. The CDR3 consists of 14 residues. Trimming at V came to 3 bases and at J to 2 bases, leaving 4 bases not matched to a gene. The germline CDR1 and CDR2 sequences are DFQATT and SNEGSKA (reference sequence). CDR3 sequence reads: CSASGRASTDTQYF. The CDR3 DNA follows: TGCAGTGCTAGCGGGAGGGCCTCCACAGATACGCAGTATTTT.

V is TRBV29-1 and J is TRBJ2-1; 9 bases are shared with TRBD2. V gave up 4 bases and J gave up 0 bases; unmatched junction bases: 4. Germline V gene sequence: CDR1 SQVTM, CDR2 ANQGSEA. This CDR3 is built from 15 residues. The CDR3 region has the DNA TGCAGCGTTGCAGCTAGCGGGGTCTCCTACAATGAGCAGTTCTTC. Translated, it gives CSVAASGVSYNEQFF.

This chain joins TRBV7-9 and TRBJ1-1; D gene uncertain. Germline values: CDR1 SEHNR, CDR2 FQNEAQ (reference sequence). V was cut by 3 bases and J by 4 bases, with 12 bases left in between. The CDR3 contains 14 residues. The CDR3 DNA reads TGTGCCAGCAGCTTTTCCGGGGTCGGCACTGAAGCTTTCTTT. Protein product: CASSFSGVGTEAFF.

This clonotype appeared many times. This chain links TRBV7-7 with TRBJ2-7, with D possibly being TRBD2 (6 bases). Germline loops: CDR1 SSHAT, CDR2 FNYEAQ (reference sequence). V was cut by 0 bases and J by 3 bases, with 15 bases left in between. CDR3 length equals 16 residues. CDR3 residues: CASSLAGGGLFYEQYF. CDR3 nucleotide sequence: TGTGCCAGCAGCTTAGCGGGGGGAGGTCTCTTCTACGAGCAGTACTTC. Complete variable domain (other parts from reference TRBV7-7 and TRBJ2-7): GAGVSQSPRYKVTKRGQDVTLRCDPISSHATLYWYQQALGQGPEFLTYFNYEAQPDKSGLPSDRFSAERPEGSISTLTIQRTEQRDSAMYRCASSLAGGGLFYEQYFGPGTRLTVT.